Presented here are 28 T cell receptor beta chains from one specimen sequenced in a study of memory CD4+ T cells and cytomegalovirus serostatus. Single viable CD3+CD4+CD8-CD45RO+ cells were sorted as the memory CD4+ T cells. The repertoire was sequenced with immunoSEQ multiplex PCR; TCRdb's copy has only in-frame clones and lacks some. The sample consists of tens of thousands of clones, about three quarters of them appearing once. Sequences were obtained from memory CD4+ T cells from blood. These receptor sequences come from an adult in good health and CMV-seropositive.

This chain uses TRBV28 with TRBJ1-3, with 11 positions matching TRBD1. The CDR3 is 19 residues long. J gave up 0 bases and V 2 bases, and 9 bases lay outside the gene matches. Germline CDR1 MDHEN, CDR2 SYDVKM. CDR3 residues: CASSLPGQGATSSGNTIYF. The CDR3 bases are TGTGCCAGCAGTTTACCCGGACAGGGGGCAACAAGCTCTGGAAACACCATATATTTT.

This clone was seen a handful of times. The chain has TRBV19 and TRBJ1-5, with TRBD1 matching 7 bases. The J segment lost 4 bases and the V segment lost 9 bases, leaving 12 bases of the junction unmatched. Looked up from germline, CDR1 is LNHDA and CDR2 is SQIVND (reference sequence). The CDR3 contains 15 residues. This CDR3 reads CASRRGGNGNQPQHF. The CDR3 coding sequence is TGTGCCAGCCGCAGAGGGGGCAACGGTAATCAGCCCCAGCATTTT.

J is TRBJ2-7 and V is TRBV7-2; TRBD2 might be the D (6 bases). CDR1 and CDR2 from the germline V gene are SGHTA and FQGNSA. The CDR3 is 15 amino acids. Trimming removed 1 base at V and 3 bases at J, with 13 bases between. The CDR3, as DNA: TGTGCCAGCAGCTTAGGAGGGCTAGCGTTCTACGAGCAGTACTTC. It yields the protein CASSLGGLAFYEQYF.

This clone occurred a few times. The gene calls are TRBV29-1 and TRBJ2-7; maybe TRBD2 (6 bases). This CDR3 has 11 amino acids. V lost 5 bases and J 4 bases, leaving 9 bases between the germline ends. Per germline, CDR1 SQVTM and CDR2 ANQGSEA. The CDR3 nucleotides are TGCAGCGTTAGACTAGGGTACGAGCAGTACTTC. As protein: CSVRLGYEQYF.

The chain joins TRBV20-1 to TRBJ1-3; D uncertain. Looked up from germline, CDR1 is DFQATT and CDR2 is SNEGSKA (reference sequence). The length of the CDR3 is 11 residues. The chain's CDR3 is CTASSGNTIYF. CDR3 DNA: TGCACTGCGAGCTCTGGAAACACCATATATTTT.

The CDR3 loop is CASSHTSQGGEEKLFF. CDR3 DNA: TGCGCCAGCAGCCATACCTCGCAGGGAGGTGAAGAAAAACTGTTTTTT. V is TRBV4-1 and J is TRBJ1-4; possibly TRBD1 for D (5 bases). The ends were cut back, 3 bases at V and 8 bases at J, with 19 bases in the middle. Germline V CDR1 and CDR2: MGHRA, YSYEKL. This CDR3 is 16 amino acids long.

The V and J genes are TRBV25-1 and TRBJ1-1; no reliable D call. V gave up 4 bases and J gave up 3 bases, with 12 bases separating them. Germline values: CDR1 MGHDK, CDR2 SYGVNS. This CDR3 spans 14 amino acids. The CDR3 nucleotides are TGTGCCAGCAGTGGCCGGAGCGGGGACACTGAAGCTTTCTTT. It codes for CASSGRSGDTEAFF. Full variable domain (rest looked up from reference TRBV25-1 and TRBJ1-1): EADIYQTPRYLVIGTGKKITLECSQTMGHDKMYWYQQDPGMELHLIHYSYGVNSTEKGDLSSESTVSRIRTEHFPLTLESARPSHTSQYLCASSGRSGDTEAFFGQGTRLTVV.

The chain recombines TRBV25-1 with TRBJ1-6; D perhaps matches TRBD1 (5 bases). CDR3 length: 13 residues. CDR1 MGHDK and CDR2 SYGVNS come from the germline V gene. V lost 7 bases, J lost 7 bases, and 11 bases lay in between. The chain's CDR3 is CASIGTGNSPLHF. CDR3 sequence (DNA): TGTGCCAGCATCGGGACGGGGAATTCACCCCTCCACTTT. Together with reference TRBV25-1 and TRBJ1-6, the CDR3 gives the full variable domain: EADIYQTPRYLVIGTGKKITLECSQTMGHDKMYWYQQDPGMELHLIHYSYGVNSTEKGDLSSESTVSRIRTEHFPLTLESARPSHTSQYLCASIGTGNSPLHFGNGTRLTVT.

This chain connects TRBV7-6 to TRBJ2-7; weak D call: TRBD2 (5 bases). Germline V gene lookup returns CDR1 SGHVS and CDR2 FNYEAQ. The CDR3 is 17 residues long. V lost 1 base to trimming and J lost 1 base, with 17 bases between them. The CDR3 loop reads CASSLVPLPSRSYEQYF. In DNA form, the CDR3 reads TGTGCCAGCAGCTTAGTCCCCCTGCCTAGCAGATCCTACGAGCAGTACTTC. Complete variable domain (other parts from reference TRBV7-6 and TRBJ2-7): GAGVSQSPRYKVTKRGQDVALRCDPISGHVSLYWYRQALGQGPEFLTYFNYEAQQDKSGLPNDRFSAERPEGSISTLTIQRTEQRDSAMYRCASSLVPLPSRSYEQYFGPGTRLTVT.

CDR3 nucleotide sequence: TGTGCCAGCAGTTACTCAGCGGGGGTGATGTCCGGGGAGCTGTTTTTT. This sequence encodes CASSYSAGVMSGELFF. The V gene is TRBV6-6, the J gene TRBJ2-2; 8 nucleotides match TRBD2. The germline V gene has CDR1 MNHNY and CDR2 SVGAGI (reference sequence). After removal of 0 bases from V and 6 bases from J, the junction contained 6 bases not matched to a gene. The CDR3 extends over 16 amino acids.

This clone was seen a single time. V usage is TRBV7-9 and J usage is TRBJ2-5; TRBD2 matches 8 bases. The CDR3 runs 15 residues. Germline CDR1 SEHNR, CDR2 FQNEAQ (reference sequence). After removal of 5 bases from V and 3 bases from J, the junction contained 8 bases not matched to a gene. CDR3 DNA: TGTGCCAGCAGCCGGCCGGCGGGGGGTAAAGAGACCCAGTACTTC. Amino acids: CASSRPAGGKETQYF.

The chain combines TRBV28 with TRBJ1-1; D is uncertain. The V gene lost 5 bases and the J gene lost 5 bases, with 15 bases spanning the gap. This CDR3 region has 14 residues. Per the germline V gene, CDR1 is MDHEN and CDR2 is SYDVKM. The CDR3 nucleotides are TGTGCCAGCAGTCGGAGGGTCAGCAATACTGAAGCTTTCTTT. This codes for CASSRRVSNTEAFF.

V is TRBV11-2 and J is TRBJ2-3, with 9 bases that match TRBD2. V shed 7 bases and J 3 bases; nucleotides not matched to a gene: 20. The germline V gene has CDR1 SGHAT and CDR2 FQNNGV. The CDR3 is 19 amino acids. The CDR3 loop reads CASNAPWVAGVGSTDTQYF. The CDR3 DNA is TGTGCCAGCAACGCGCCGTGGGTAGCGGGGGTCGGGAGTACAGATACGCAGTATTTT.

V usage is TRBV11-2 and J usage is TRBJ2-7, with D tentatively TRBD1 (5 bases). Per germline, CDR1 SGHAT and CDR2 FQNNGV. The CDR3 contains 15 residues. With 5 bases removed from V and 0 bases from J, the gap between germline ends came to 14 bases. CDR3 in amino acids: CASSLSRASSYEQYF. The CDR3 bases are TGTGCCAGCAGCCTGTCCAGGGCGAGCTCCTACGAGCAGTACTTC. Using reference TRBV11-2 and TRBJ2-7 for the parts outside the CDR3, the full variable domain is EAGVAQSPRYKIIEKRQSVAFWCNPISGHATLYWYQQILGQGPKLLIQFQNNGVVDDSQLPKDRFSAERLKGVDSTLKIQPAKLEDSAVYLCASSLSRASSYEQYFGPGTRLTVT.

The chain uses TRBV11-3 and TRBJ2-2; the D gene is possibly TRBD2 (6 bases). Germline V lookup: CDR1 SGHNT, CDR2 YENEEA. V lost 1 base, J lost 4 bases, and 13 bases lay in between. This CDR3 region has 16 residues. CDR3 loop: CASSLGARGGTGELFF. CDR3 coding DNA: TGTGCCAGCAGCTTAGGGGCACGGGGAGGCACCGGGGAGCTGTTTTTT.

By share, this clone ranks as medium-sized. CDR3 region: CAWSKGANYGYTF. The CDR3 DNA sequence: TGTGCCTGGAGTAAGGGGGCCAACTATGGCTACACCTTC. V is TRBV30 and J is TRBJ1-2, with 7 nucleotides matching TRBD1. Germline V CDR1 and CDR2: GTSNPN, SVGIG (reference sequence). The CDR3 has 13 residues. The junction had 2 bases not matched to a gene; V was cut back by 2 bases and J by 2 bases. The variable domain in full, with the rest retrieved from reference TRBV30 and TRBJ1-2, is SQTIHQWPATLVQPVGSPLSLECTVEGTSNPNLYWYRQAAGRGLQLLFYSVGIGQISSEVPQNLSASRPQDRQFILSSKKLLLSDSGFYLCAWSKGANYGYTFGSGTRLTVV.

The rearrangement joins TRBV28 to TRBJ1-1; TRBD1 is a possible D gene (6 bases). Germline V gene data show CDR1 as MDHEN and CDR2 as SYDVKM. V gave up 5 bases and J gave up 10 bases, with 14 bases separating them. CDR3 length: 12 amino acids. The CDR3 loop reads CASSPTGGRAFF. CDR3 in DNA: TGTGCCAGCAGTCCGACGGGGGGGCGAGCTTTCTTT.

This rearrangement joins TRBV29-1 to TRBJ1-1; D unclear. Germline CDR1 reads SQVTM; CDR2 reads ANQGSEA. The CDR3 is made up of 13 amino acids. V gave up 4 bases and J gave up 0 bases, with 9 bases separating them. The CDR3 region is CSVAPGVNTEAFF. DNA of the CDR3: TGCAGCGTTGCCCCCGGGGTGAACACTGAAGCTTTCTTT.

This clone occurred many times. The rearrangement links TRBV2 to TRBJ2-1; D gene ambiguous. The germline V gene encodes CDR1 SNHLY and CDR2 FYNNEI. The CDR3 loop spans 16 amino acids. The V and J ends lost 1 base and 0 bases respectively, with 10 bases between them. CDR3 in amino acids: CASSEGAESSYNEQFF. The DNA for the CDR3 is TGTGCCAGCAGTGAAGGGGCGGAAAGCTCCTACAATGAGCAGTTCTTC.

The CDR3 sequence: CASSSRTSGITDTQYF. The CDR3 DNA reads as TGTGCCAGCAGCTCTAGGACTAGCGGGATCACAGATACGCAGTATTTT. This chain links TRBV11-3 with TRBJ2-3; 12 bases agree with TRBD2. The trim removed 4 bases at V and 2 bases at J, leaving 4 bases unmatched. The CDR3 covers 16 residues. Germline V gives CDR1 SGHNT, CDR2 YENEEA. Drawing the rest from reference TRBV11-3 and TRBJ2-3, the complete variable domain is EAGVVQSPRYKIIEKKQPVAFWCNPISGHNTLYWYLQNLGQGPELLIRYENEEAVDDSQLPKDRFSAERLKGVDSTLKIQPAELGDSAVYLCASSSRTSGITDTQYFGPGTRLTVL.

The chain joins TRBV7-6 to TRBJ2-5; 7 bases are shared with TRBD2. The CDR3 runs to 13 residues. Germline V gene data show CDR1 as SGHVS and CDR2 as FNYEAQ. The ends lost 8 bases at V and 3 bases at J; junction bases unmatched: 6. CDR3 sequence reads: CASYLAGEETQYF. The CDR3 DNA sequence: TGTGCCAGCTACCTGGCGGGAGAAGAGACCCAGTACTTC. The whole variable domain, remainder taken from reference TRBV7-6 and TRBJ2-5, is GAGVSQSPRYKVTKRGQDVALRCDPISGHVSLYWYRQALGQGPEFLTYFNYEAQQDKSGLPNDRFSAERPEGSISTLTIQRTEQRDSAMYRCASYLAGEETQYFGPGTRLLVL.

For this clone: This same CDR3 is encoded by further DNA sequences in the sample. The chain joins TRBV7-9 to TRBJ2-1; TRBD2 is a possible D gene (5 bases). The CDR3 sequence is 14 residues long. With 1 base removed from V and 3 bases from J, the gap between germline ends came to 7 bases. Looked up from germline, CDR1 is SEHNR and CDR2 is FQNEAQ (reference sequence). The CDR3, as DNA: TGTGCCAGCAGCTTAGGACTAATCTACAATGAGCAGTTCTTC. Protein product: CASSLGLIYNEQFF.

The chain carries TRBV28 and TRBJ2-1; no clear D. The V gene lost 6 bases and the J gene lost 11 bases, with 14 bases spanning the gap. Per the germline V gene, CDR1 is MDHEN and CDR2 is SYDVKM. The CDR3 is 12 amino acids. The CDR3 spells CASSLPATKQFF. The CDR3 DNA follows: TGTGCCAGCAGCCTGCCGGCTACCAAGCAGTTCTTC.

This clone came up a few times. This sequence joins TRBV28 and TRBJ2-7; no clear D gene. Germline V gene data show CDR1 as MDHEN and CDR2 as SYDVKM. Between the trimmed V and J ends, which lost 1 base and 5 bases, there was a span of 6 bases. The CDR3 loop spans 12 amino acids. CDR3 sequence (DNA): TGTGCCAGCAGTTTATTCCGCGACGAGCAGTACTTC. Protein product: CASSLFRDEQYF.

This clone is labeled as medium-sized. The V call is TRBV25-1, the J call TRBJ2-3, with a tentative D call TRBD1 (6 bases). Germline V gene sequence: CDR1 MGHDK, CDR2 SYGVNS. This CDR3 region has 12 residues. V shed 2 bases and J shed 6 bases, with 6 bases lying between them. The DNA of the CDR3 is TGTGCCAGCAGTGAACAGGGGGATACGCAGTATTTT. This codes for CASSEQGDTQYF.

The rearrangement links TRBV5-4 to TRBJ2-3, with 12 bases identical to TRBD2. V trimming: 4 bases; J trimming: 2 bases; junction bases outside the gene matches: 14. CDR3 size: 19 residues. CDR1 is SGHNT and CDR2 is YYREEE in the germline V gene (reference sequence). The CDR3: CASSRGGLAGSRFTDTQYF. Here the CDR3 DNA reads TGTGCCAGCAGCCGGGGAGGACTAGCGGGGTCCCGATTCACAGATACGCAGTATTTT.

This chain joins TRBV30 and TRBJ1-2, with 7 bases matching TRBD1. V lost 4 bases to trimming and J lost 4 bases; unmatched junction nucleotides: 3. CDR3 length: 12 amino acids. Germline V gene sequence: CDR1 GTSNPN, CDR2 SVGIG (reference sequence). CDR3 DNA sequence: TGTGCCTGGATTGGGACAGTCTATGGCTACACCTTC. It specifies CAWIGTVYGYTF.

This clone was observed a handful of times. The chain recombines TRBV5-6 with TRBJ2-3; unclear D gene. The V end lost 0 bases, the J end lost 4 bases, and 6 bases lay between the germline ends. CDR3 length: 13 amino acids. Germline lookup yields CDR1 SGHDT and CDR2 YYEEEE. CDR3 in amino acids: CASSLASPDTQYF. In DNA form, the CDR3 reads TGTGCCAGCAGCTTGGCGAGCCCAGATACGCAGTATTTT.